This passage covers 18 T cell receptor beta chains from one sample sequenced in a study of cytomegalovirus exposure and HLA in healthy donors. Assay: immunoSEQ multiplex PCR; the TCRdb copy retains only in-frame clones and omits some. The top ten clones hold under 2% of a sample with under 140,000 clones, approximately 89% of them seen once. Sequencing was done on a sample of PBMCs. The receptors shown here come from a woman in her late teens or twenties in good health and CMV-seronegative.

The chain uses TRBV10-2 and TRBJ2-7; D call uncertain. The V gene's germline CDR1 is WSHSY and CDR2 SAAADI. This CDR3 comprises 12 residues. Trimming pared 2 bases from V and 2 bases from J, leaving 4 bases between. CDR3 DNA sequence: TGCGCCAGCAGTGAGGACACCTACGAGCAGTACTTC. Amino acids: CASSEDTYEQYF.

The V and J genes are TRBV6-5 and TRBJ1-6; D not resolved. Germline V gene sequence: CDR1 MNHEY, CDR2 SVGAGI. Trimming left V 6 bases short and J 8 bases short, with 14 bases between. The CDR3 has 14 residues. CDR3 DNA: TGTGCCAGCAGGCGAGGGAGTATGGATTCACCCCTCCACTTT. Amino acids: CASRRGSMDSPLHF.

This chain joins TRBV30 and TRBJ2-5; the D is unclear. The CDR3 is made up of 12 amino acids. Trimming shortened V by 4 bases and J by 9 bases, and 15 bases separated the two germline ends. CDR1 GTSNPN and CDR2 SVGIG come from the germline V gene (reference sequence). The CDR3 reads CAWTPGEVAQYF. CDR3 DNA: TGTGCCTGGACCCCGGGTGAAGTCGCCCAGTACTTC.

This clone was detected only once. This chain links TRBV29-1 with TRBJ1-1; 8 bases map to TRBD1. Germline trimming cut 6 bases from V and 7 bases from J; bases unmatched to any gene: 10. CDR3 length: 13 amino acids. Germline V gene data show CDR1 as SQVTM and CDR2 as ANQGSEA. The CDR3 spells CSVADRGPYEAFF. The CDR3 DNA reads TGCAGCGTGGCCGACAGGGGACCTTATGAAGCTTTCTTT.

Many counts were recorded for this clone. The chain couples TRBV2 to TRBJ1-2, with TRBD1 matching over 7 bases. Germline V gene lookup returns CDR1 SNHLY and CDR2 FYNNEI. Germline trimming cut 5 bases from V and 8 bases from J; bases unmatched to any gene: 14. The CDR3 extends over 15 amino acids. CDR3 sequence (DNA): TGTGCCAGCAGTAACCTCGACAGGGCCAGCGTGGGCTACACCTTC. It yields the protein CASSNLDRASVGYTF.

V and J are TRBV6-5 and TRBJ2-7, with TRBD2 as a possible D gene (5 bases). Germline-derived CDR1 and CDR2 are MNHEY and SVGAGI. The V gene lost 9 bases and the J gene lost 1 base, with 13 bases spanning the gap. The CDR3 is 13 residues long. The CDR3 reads CASLGKWSYEQYF. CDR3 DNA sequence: TGTGCCAGTCTCGGGAAATGGTCCTACGAGCAGTACTTC.

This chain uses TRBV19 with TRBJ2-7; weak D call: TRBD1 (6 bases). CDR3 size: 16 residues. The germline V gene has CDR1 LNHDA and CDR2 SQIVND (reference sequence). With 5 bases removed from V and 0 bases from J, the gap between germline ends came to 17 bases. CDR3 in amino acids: CASSGLGDRSSYEQYF. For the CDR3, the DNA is TGTGCCAGTAGTGGGCTTGGCGACAGGAGCTCCTACGAGCAGTACTTC.

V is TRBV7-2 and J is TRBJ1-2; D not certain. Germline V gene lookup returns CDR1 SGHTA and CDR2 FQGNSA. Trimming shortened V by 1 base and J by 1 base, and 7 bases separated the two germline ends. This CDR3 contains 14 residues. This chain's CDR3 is CASSLVTGNYGYTF. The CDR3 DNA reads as TGTGCCAGCAGCTTAGTCACGGGTAACTATGGCTACACCTTC. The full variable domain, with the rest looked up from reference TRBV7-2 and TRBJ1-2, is GAGVSQSPSNKVTEKGKDVELRCDPISGHTALYWYRQSLGQGLEFLIYFQGNSAPDKSGLPSDRFSAERTGGSVSTLTIQRTQQEDSAVYLCASSLVTGNYGYTFGSGTRLTVV.

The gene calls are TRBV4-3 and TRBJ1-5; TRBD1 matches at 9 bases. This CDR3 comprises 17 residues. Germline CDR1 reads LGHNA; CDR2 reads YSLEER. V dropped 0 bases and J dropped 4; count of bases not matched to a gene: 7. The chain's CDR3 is CASSQDLNRGLNQPQHF. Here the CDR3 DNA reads TGCGCCAGCAGCCAAGATCTAAACAGGGGGCTGAATCAGCCCCAGCATTTT.

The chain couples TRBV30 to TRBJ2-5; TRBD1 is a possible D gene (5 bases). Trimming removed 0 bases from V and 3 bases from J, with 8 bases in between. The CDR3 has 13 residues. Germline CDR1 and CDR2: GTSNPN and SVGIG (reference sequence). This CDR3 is CAWSVQGKETQYF. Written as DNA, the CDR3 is TGTGCCTGGAGTGTCCAGGGTAAAGAGACCCAGTACTTC.

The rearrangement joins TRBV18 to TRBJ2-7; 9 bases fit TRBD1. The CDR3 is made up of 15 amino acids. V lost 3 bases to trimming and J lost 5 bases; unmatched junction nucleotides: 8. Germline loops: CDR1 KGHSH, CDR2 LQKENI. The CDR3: CASSPLGQGIDEQYF. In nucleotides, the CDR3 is TGTGCCAGCTCACCGCTGGGACAGGGTATCGACGAGCAGTACTTC.

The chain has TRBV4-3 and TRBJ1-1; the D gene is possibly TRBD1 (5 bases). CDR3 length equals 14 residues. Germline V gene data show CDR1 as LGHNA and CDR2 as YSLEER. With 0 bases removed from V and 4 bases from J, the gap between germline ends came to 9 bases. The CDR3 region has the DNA TGCGCCAGCAGCCAAGAACATAGGGGCACTGAAGCTTTCTTT. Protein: CASSQEHRGTEAFF.

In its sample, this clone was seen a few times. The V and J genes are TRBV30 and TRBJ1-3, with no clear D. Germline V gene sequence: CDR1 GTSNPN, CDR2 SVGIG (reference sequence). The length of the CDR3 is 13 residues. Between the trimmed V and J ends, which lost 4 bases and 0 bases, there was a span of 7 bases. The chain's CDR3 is CAWTSRSGNTIYF. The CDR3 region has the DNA TGTGCCTGGACCTCTCGCTCTGGAAACACCATATATTTT.

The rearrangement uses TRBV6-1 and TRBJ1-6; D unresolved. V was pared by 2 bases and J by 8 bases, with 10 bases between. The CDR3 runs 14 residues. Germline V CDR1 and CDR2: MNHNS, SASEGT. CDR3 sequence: CASSERGSHSPLHF. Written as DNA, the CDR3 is TGTGCCAGCAGTGAACGGGGTAGTCATTCACCCCTCCACTTT.

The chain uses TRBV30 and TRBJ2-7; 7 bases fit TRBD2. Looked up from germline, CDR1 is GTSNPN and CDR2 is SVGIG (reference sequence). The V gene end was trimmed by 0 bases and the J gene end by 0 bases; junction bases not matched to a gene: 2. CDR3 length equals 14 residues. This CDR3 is CAWSVGGSSYEQYF. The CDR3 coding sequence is TGTGCCTGGAGTGTCGGGGGGAGCTCCTACGAGCAGTACTTC.

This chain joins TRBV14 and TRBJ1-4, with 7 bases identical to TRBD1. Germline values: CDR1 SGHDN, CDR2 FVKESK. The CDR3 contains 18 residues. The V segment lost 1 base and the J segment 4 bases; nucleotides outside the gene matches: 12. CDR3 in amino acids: CASSQGWTRQGYNEKLFF. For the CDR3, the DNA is TGTGCCAGCAGCCAAGGCTGGACCCGACAGGGCTATAATGAAAAACTGTTTTTT.

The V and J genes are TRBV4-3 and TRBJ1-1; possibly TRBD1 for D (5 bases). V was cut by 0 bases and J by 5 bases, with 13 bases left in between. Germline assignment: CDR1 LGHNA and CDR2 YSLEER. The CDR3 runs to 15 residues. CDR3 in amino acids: CASSQDSQGWTEAFF. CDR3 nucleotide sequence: TGCGCCAGCAGCCAAGATAGCCAGGGATGGACTGAAGCTTTCTTT.

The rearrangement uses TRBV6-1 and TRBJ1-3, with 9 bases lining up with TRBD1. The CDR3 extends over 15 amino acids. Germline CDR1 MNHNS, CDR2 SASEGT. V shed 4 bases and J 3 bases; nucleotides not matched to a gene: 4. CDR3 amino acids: CASSVTGGNGNTIYF. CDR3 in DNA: TGTGCCAGCAGTGTGACAGGGGGTAATGGAAACACCATATATTTT.